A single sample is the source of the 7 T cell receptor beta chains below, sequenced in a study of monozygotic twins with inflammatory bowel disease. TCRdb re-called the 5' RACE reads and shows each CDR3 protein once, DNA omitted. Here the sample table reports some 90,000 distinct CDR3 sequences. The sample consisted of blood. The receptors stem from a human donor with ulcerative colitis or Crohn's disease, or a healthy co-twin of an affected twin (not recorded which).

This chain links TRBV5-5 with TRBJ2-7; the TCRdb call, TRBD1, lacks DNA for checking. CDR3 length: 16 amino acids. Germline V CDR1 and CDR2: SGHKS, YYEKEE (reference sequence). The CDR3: CASSKGLTAFSYEQYF.

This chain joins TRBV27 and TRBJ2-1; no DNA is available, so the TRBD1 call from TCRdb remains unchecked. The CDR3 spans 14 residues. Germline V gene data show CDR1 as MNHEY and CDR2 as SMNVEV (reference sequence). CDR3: CASSSPGATNEQFF.

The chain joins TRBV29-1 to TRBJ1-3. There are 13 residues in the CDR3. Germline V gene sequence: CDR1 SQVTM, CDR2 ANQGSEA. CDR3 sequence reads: CSVDLRSGNTIYF.

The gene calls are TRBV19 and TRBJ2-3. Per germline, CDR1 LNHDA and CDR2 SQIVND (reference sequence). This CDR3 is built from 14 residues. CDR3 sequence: CASSIGTSTDTQYF.

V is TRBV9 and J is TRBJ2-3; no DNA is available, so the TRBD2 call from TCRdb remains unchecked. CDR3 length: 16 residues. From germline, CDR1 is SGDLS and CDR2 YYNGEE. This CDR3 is CASSILAAASTDTQYF.

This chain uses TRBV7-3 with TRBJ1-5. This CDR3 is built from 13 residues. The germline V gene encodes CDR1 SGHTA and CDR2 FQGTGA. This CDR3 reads CASSPEPNQPQHF.

CDR3 residues: CASSSRETQYF. The chain links TRBV7-9 to TRBJ2-5; TCRdb's D call of TRBD1 is untestable without DNA. CDR1 is SEHNR and CDR2 is FQNEAQ in the germline V gene (reference sequence). The CDR3 contains 11 residues.